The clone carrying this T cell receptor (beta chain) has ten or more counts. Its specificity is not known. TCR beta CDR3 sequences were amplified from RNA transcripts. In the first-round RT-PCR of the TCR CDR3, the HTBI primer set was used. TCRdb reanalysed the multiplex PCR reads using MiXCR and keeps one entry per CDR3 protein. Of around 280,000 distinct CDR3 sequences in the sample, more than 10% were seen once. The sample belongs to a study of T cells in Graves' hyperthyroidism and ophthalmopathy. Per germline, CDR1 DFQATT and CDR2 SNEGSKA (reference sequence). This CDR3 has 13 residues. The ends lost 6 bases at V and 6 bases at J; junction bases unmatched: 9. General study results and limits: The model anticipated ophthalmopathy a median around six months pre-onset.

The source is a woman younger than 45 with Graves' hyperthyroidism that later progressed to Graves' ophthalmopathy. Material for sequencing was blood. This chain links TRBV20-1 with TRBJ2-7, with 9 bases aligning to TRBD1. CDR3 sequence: CSADRGYLGEQYF. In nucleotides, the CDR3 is TGCAGTGCAGACAGGGGGTATCTAGGCGAGCAGTACTTC.